This TCR beta chain was captured in a study of blood T cell repertoires in COVID-19. Assay: immunoSEQ multiplex PCR; the TCRdb copy retains only in-frame clones and omits some. The sample yields around 500,000 clones, roughly 90% seen once. Enrolled through a virtual design, the participants were between 18 and 89 years of age and came from 24 US areas. Clinical history as reported by participants underpinned cohort assignment. Resolution of symptoms, clearance, or two negative PCRs was present in recovered Cohort 3 donors. Sample: PBMCs or T cells enriched from blood (not recorded which). This clonotype originated in a woman in her 40s who had recovered from COVID-19.

CDR3 protein: CASTPTGIVQPQHF. The DNA for the CDR3 is TGTGCCAGCACCCCCACAGGGATCGTACAGCCCCAGCATTTT. The genes are TRBV2 and TRBJ1-5; a weak D match, TRBD1 (6 bases). There are 14 residues in the CDR3. Trimming pared 7 bases from V and 7 bases from J, leaving 17 bases between. Germline V gene lookup returns CDR1 SNHLY and CDR2 FYNNEI.